The source of this T cell receptor beta chain is a study of blood T cell repertoires in COVID-19. Some clones are missing from TCRdb's copy, which holds only in-frame ones; the method was immunoSEQ multiplex PCR. The data show over 80,000 clones, 89% seen once. The CDR3 spans 15 residues. Per germline, CDR1 SGHRS and CDR2 YFSETQ. V lost 0 bases to trimming and J lost 10 bases, with 14 bases between them. This chain joins TRBV5-1 and TRBJ1-6; D remains unclear. The material sequenced was peripheral blood. The receptor comes from a man aged 45-65 years with acute or convalescent COVID-19. The CDR3 reads CASSLAGQSGSPLHF. The CDR3 coding sequence is TGCGCCAGCAGCTTGGCCGGGCAGTCGGGGTCACCCCTCCACTTT.